The TCR beta chain described here comes from a study of blood T cell repertoires in COVID-19. Study overall: COVID-19 samples collected from the United States, Italy and Spain covered acute and convalescent phases. T cells, B-cell-depleted T cells, or PBMCs supplied cDNA or gDNA.

After removal of 5 bases from V and 2 bases from J, the junction contained 8 bases not matched to a gene. The germline V gene has CDR1 SGHTA and CDR2 FQGNSA. This CDR3 spans 16 amino acids. In the original analysis: Cell counts per sample came from amplifying reference gene primers. The protocol was immunoSEQ multiplex PCR, while the TCRdb copy is restricted to in-frame clones and leaves out a portion. The V and J calls and clone size are taken from that table; D and trimming were inferred from the DNA. The sample lists around 300,000 clones, roughly 90% occurring once. The sequenced sample was peripheral blood. V usage is TRBV7-2 and J usage is TRBJ2-3; 9 bases line up with TRBD2. The source is a man aged 50 or older with acute or convalescent COVID-19. CDR3 nucleotide sequence: TGTGCCAGCAGCAGACTGACTAGCGGTTACACAGATACGCAGTATTTT. Its translation is CASSRLTSGYTDTQYF.